This T cell receptor beta chain came from a study of monozygotic twins with inflammatory bowel disease. This CDR3 region has 17 residues. Germline V gives CDR1 KGHSH, CDR2 LQKENI. TCRdb re-called the 5' RACE reads, yielding one record per CDR3 amino acid sequence without DNA. The specimen's table records roughly 150,000 distinct CDR3 sequences. The sequencing input was blood. This chain joins TRBV18 and TRBJ2-1; no DNA is available, so the TRBD1 call from TCRdb remains unchecked. The sequence came from a human donor with ulcerative colitis or Crohn's disease, or a healthy co-twin of an affected twin (not recorded which). CDR3 sequence reads: CASSPGAGTGSYNEQFF.